The 2 T cell receptor beta chains below all came from one sample that was sequenced in a study of OX40 agonist ivuxolimab in advanced cancers. Profiled with immunoSEQ multiplex PCR; TCRdb holds only in-frame clones, not every one. In the table there are 80,000 or so clones, about 85% of which are singletons. The starting material was CD4+ or CD8+ T cells sorted from blood, obtained in a trial of the OX40 agonist ivuxolimab. These receptors came from an adult with an advanced solid tumor such as melanoma, head and neck, liver or kidney cancer.

The J gene is TRBJ2-2, the V gene TRBV4-1; D may be TRBD1 or TRBD2 (5 bases each). Germline V gives CDR1 MGHRA, CDR2 YSYEKL. V lost 4 bases and J lost 0, with 18 bases in between. This CDR3 comprises 18 residues. The CDR3 region has the DNA TGCGCCAGCAGCCGTCCAACCGGGACGGCACCGAACACCGGGGAGCTGTTTTTT. Amino acid sequence: CASSRPTGTAPNTGELFF.

The rearrangement uses TRBV6-5 and TRBJ2-2; 7 bases align to TRBD1. The CDR3 sequence is 15 residues long. Unmatched junction bases numbered 5, after V lost 2 bases and J lost 5 bases. Germline-derived CDR1 and CDR2 are MNHEY and SVGAGI. This CDR3 is CASSYDRVSTGELFF. Written as DNA, the CDR3 is TGTGCCAGCAGTTACGACAGGGTTTCGACCGGGGAGCTGTTTTTT.